This TCR beta chain was profiled in a study of identical twins. The trim removed 6 bases at V and 3 bases at J, leaving 17 bases unmatched. This CDR3 region has 17 residues. Germline CDR1 reads MNHNS; CDR2 reads SASEGT. MiXCR, applied by TCRdb to the 5' RACE reads, yields one record per CDR3 protein. The table includes fewer than 550,000 distinct CDR3 sequences, over 12% detected once. This same sample was also taken into another study, of yellow fever vaccine responses in identical twins.

This TCR was sampled from a woman aged 18-35 years in good health. The sequenced sample was CD4+ T cells sorted from blood. This chain connects TRBV6-1 to TRBJ2-7, with TRBD1 matching 7 bases. The CDR3 loop is CASSASQYRGEVYEQYF. For the CDR3, the DNA is TGTGCCAGCAGCGCCTCCCAATACAGGGGTGAAGTCTACGAGCAGTACTTC.